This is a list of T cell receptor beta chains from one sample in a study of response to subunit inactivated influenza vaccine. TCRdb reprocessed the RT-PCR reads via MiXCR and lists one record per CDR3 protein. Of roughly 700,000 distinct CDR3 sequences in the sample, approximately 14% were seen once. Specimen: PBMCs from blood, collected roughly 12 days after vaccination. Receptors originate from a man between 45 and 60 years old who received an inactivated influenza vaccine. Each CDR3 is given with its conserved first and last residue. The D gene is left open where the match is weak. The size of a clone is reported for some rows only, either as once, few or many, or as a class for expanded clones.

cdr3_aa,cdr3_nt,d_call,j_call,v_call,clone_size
CASSSPAGEQFF,TGTGCCAGCAGCTCCCCCGCTGGAGAGCAGTTCTTC,NA,TRBJ2-1,TRBV11-2,NA
CASSATSGTWETQYF,TGTGCCAGCAGCGCCACTAGCGGCACGTGGGAGACCCAGTACTTC,TRBD2,TRBJ2-5,TRBV28,NA
CASSQRTGGDQPQHF,TGTGCCAGCAGCCAGCGGACAGGGGGCGATCAGCCCCAGCATTTT,TRBD1,TRBJ1-5,TRBV5-5,NA
CASSQALAGGHQETQYF,TGTGCCAGCAGCCAAGCACTAGCGGGGGGACACCAAGAGACCCAGTACTTC,TRBD2,TRBJ2-5,TRBV4-2,few
CSAPPGTGYEQYF,TGCAGTGCTCCCCCAGGGACAGGGTACGAGCAGTACTTC,TRBD1,TRBJ2-7,TRBV20-1,few
CASSFVAGGPYEQYF,TGTGCCAGCAGCTTCGTAGCGGGAGGGCCGTACGAGCAGTACTTC,TRBD2,TRBJ2-7,TRBV7-2,few
CATSRYIGTTYEQYF,TGTGCCACCAGCAGATACATCGGGACAACTTACGAGCAGTACTTC,NA,TRBJ2-7,TRBV15,NA
CASRPRDYTDTQYF,TGTGCCAGCAGGCCCCGGGACTACACAGATACGCAGTATTTT,TRBD2,TRBJ2-3,TRBV5-5,NA
CATGAGFTDTQYF,TGTGCCACCGGGGCGGGGTTCACAGATACGCAGTATTTT,NA,TRBJ2-3,TRBV15,NA
CASSQGLKGSRGKQKETQYF,TGCGCCAGCAGCCAAGGGCTAAAAGGGTCCCGGGGGAAACAAAAAGAGACCCAGTACTTC,NA,TRBJ2-5,TRBV4-1,NA
CASSLVGGHEQYF,TGTGCCAGCAGCTTAGTAGGGGGGCACGAGCAGTACTTC,NA,TRBJ2-7,TRBV9,NA
CASSELGRPKIYEQYF,TGTGCCAGCAGTGAACTCGGGAGGCCTAAGATCTACGAGCAGTACTTC,TRBD2,TRBJ2-7,TRBV6-1,few
CAISESFGGANTGELFF,TGTGCCATCAGTGAGTCGTTCGGGGGCGCGAACACCGGGGAGCTGTTTTTT,NA,TRBJ2-2,TRBV10-3,few
CASSLASLRRENSGANVLTF,TGTGCCAGCAGTTTAGCATCATTGAGACGGGAAAACTCTGGGGCCAACGTCCTGACTTTC,NA,TRBJ2-6,TRBV12-3/TRBV12-4,few
CASTLHRGSTNEKLFF,TGTGCCAGCACCCTACACCGGGGTTCGACTAATGAAAAACTGTTTTTT,NA,TRBJ1-4,TRBV6-2/TRBV6-3,few
CSARAVFVAGIPTDTQYF,TGCAGTGCTAGAGCGGTATTTGTAGCGGGAATCCCCACAGATACGCAGTATTTT,TRBD2,TRBJ2-3,TRBV20-1,NA
CSAPRAKGREQETQYF,TGCAGTGCTCCCAGGGCCAAGGGGCGGGAGCAAGAGACCCAGTACTTC,TRBD2,TRBJ2-5,TRBV20-1,few
CASSSLAGGMVGETQYF,TGTGCCAGCAGCTCGCTAGCGGGAGGAATGGTTGGAGAGACCCAGTACTTC,TRBD2,TRBJ2-5,TRBV7-6,NA
CASSLELGRTQYF,TGTGCCAGCAGCTTAGAACTGGGAAGGACCCAGTACTTC,NA,TRBJ2-5,TRBV7-2,NA
CSVEPRHRGNYNEQFF,TGCAGCGTTGAACCACGGCACAGGGGAAACTACAATGAGCAGTTCTTC,TRBD1,TRBJ2-1,TRBV29-1,NA
CASSLSPSLDEQYF,TGTGCCAGCAGCTTATCCCCGAGCCTAGACGAGCAGTACTTC,NA,TRBJ2-7,TRBV7-9,few
CSAQVGTTSTDTQYF,TGCAGTGCCCAAGTTGGGACAACTAGCACAGATACGCAGTATTTT,NA,TRBJ2-3,TRBV20-1,NA
CSAIQFRGSSYEQYF,TGCAGTGCTATACAATTCAGGGGCAGCTCCTACGAGCAGTACTTC,NA,TRBJ2-7,TRBV20-1,NA
CSATGPTETQYF,TGCAGTGCCACGGGGCCCACTGAGACCCAGTACTTC,NA,TRBJ2-5,TRBV20-1,NA
CSATTGGQYNEQFF,TGCAGTGCCACCACCGGGGGGCAGTACAATGAGCAGTTCTTC,NA,TRBJ2-1,TRBV20-1,few
CSAQTGTSGTDTQYF,TGCAGTGCGCAAACCGGGACTAGCGGCACAGATACGCAGTATTTT,TRBD2,TRBJ2-3,TRBV20-1,NA
CSATTSPDTQYF,TGCAGCGCTACGACTAGCCCAGATACGCAGTATTTT,TRBD2,TRBJ2-3,TRBV29-1,many
CSAPTGGQSDTQYF,TGCAGTGCCCCGACGGGGGGACAGTCGGATACGCAGTATTTT,NA,TRBJ2-3,TRBV20-1,NA
CSVAPGTDFTEAFF,TGCAGCGTTGCCCCCGGGACAGATTTTACTGAAGCTTTCTTT,TRBD1,TRBJ1-1,TRBV29-1,few
CAISEPPPSGRDTDTQYF,TGTGCCATCAGTGAGCCGCCTCCTAGCGGGAGGGACACAGATACGCAGTATTTT,TRBD2,TRBJ2-3,TRBV10-3,few
CASSLPGQGVEAFF,TGTGCCAGCAGCCTCCCGGGACAGGGCGTCGAAGCTTTCTTT,TRBD1,TRBJ1-1,TRBV3-1,many
CASSRAESSYNEQFF,TGTGCCAGCAGTCGAGCGGAGAGCTCCTACAATGAGCAGTTCTTC,NA,TRBJ2-1,TRBV27,NA
CASTPWGGGSYEQYF,TGCGCCAGCACGCCCTGGGGCGGGGGTTCCTACGAGCAGTACTTC,TRBD2,TRBJ2-7,TRBV5-1,many
CASSLIWSETQYF,TGCGCCAGCAGCTTGATATGGAGCGAGACCCAGTACTTC,NA,TRBJ2-5,TRBV5-1,NA
CASSPSSSSPTDTQYF,TGTGCCAGCAGTCCTTCCTCTTCGAGCCCAACAGATACGCAGTATTTT,NA,TRBJ2-3,TRBV6-1,NA
CASSQGFLTDTQYF,TGTGCCAGCAGCCAAGGCTTTCTCACAGATACGCAGTATTTT,NA,TRBJ2-3,TRBV3-1,few
CAISGPGQGATGELFF,TGTGCCATCAGTGGGCCGGGACAGGGGGCGACCGGGGAGCTGTTTTTT,TRBD1,TRBJ2-2,TRBV10-3,few
CASSPFRDRQTNEQFF,TGTGCCAGCTCACCATTCCGGGACAGGCAGACCAATGAGCAGTTCTTC,TRBD1,TRBJ2-1,TRBV18,few
CSATRTGEEKTQYF,TGCAGTGCTACCCGGACAGGGGAAGAAAAGACCCAGTACTTC,TRBD1,TRBJ2-5,TRBV20-1,many
CSVPDWNNEQFF,TGCAGTGTCCCGGACTGGAACAATGAGCAGTTCTTC,NA,TRBJ2-1,TRBV20-1,NA
CATSRDGTRVQETQYF,TGTGCCACCAGCAGAGATGGAACCAGGGTCCAAGAGACCCAGTACTTC,NA,TRBJ2-5,TRBV15,NA
CASSTSREITHEQYF,TGTGCCAGTAGTACATCCAGGGAAATTACCCACGAGCAGTACTTC,NA,TRBJ2-7,TRBV19,once
CASSPGLAETLKHEQFF,TGTGCCAGCTCACCCGGACTAGCGGAGACACTAAAGCATGAGCAGTTCTTC,TRBD2,TRBJ2-1,TRBV18,few
CASSYSSGGTDSYNEQFF,TGTGCCAGCAGTTACTCGTCGGGCGGGACTGACTCCTACAATGAGCAGTTCTTC,NA,TRBJ2-1,TRBV6-5,few
CASNLSGGSTDTQYF,TGTGCCAGCAACCTTAGCGGGGGAAGCACAGATACGCAGTATTTT,TRBD2,TRBJ2-3,TRBV12-3/TRBV12-4,few
CATSIEKGGEQYF,TGTGCCACCAGCATCGAAAAGGGGGGCGAGCAGTACTTC,NA,TRBJ2-7,TRBV15,NA
CSVRRDRNTEAFF,TGCAGCGTCCGCCGGGACAGGAACACTGAAGCTTTCTTT,TRBD1,TRBJ1-1,TRBV29-1,many
CASSENHLAEQYF,TGTGCCAGCTCCGAGAACCACTTGGCCGAGCAGTACTTC,NA,TRBJ2-7,TRBV6-6,few
CSVEDVERGGRTDTQYF,TGCAGCGTTGAAGATGTTGAGCGGGGGGGCCGTACAGATACGCAGTATTTT,TRBD2,TRBJ2-3,TRBV29-1,many
CSASGLAGLYEQYF,TGCAGTGCTAGTGGGCTAGCGGGCCTATACGAGCAGTACTTC,TRBD2,TRBJ2-7,TRBV20-1,NA
CASSFGGPGTEAFF,TGTGCCAGCAGTTTCGGGGGGCCCGGAACTGAAGCTTTCTTT,NA,TRBJ1-1,TRBV12-3/TRBV12-4,NA
CSARASGTATDTQYF,TGCAGTGCTAGAGCCTCCGGGACAGCCACAGATACGCAGTATTTT,TRBD1,TRBJ2-3,TRBV20-1,few
CASSGTPNTGELFF,TGTGCCAGCTCCGGGACACCGAACACCGGGGAGCTGTTTTTT,NA,TRBJ2-2,TRBV3-1,NA
CATKVVRTSGRQTYEQYF,TGTGCCACAAAAGTGGTGCGGACTAGCGGGAGACAGACCTACGAGCAGTACTTC,TRBD2,TRBJ2-7,TRBV15,NA
CASSERLAGGFEQYF,TGTGCCAGCAGTGAACGACTAGCGGGAGGATTCGAACAGTACTTC,TRBD2,TRBJ2-7,TRBV6-1,NA
CASSPTASAYEQYF,TGTGCCAGCAGCCCCACGGCTAGCGCTTACGAGCAGTACTTC,NA,TRBJ2-7,TRBV5-4,NA
CSVLTGRSYEQYF,TGCAGCGTTTTGACAGGGCGCTCCTACGAGCAGTACTTC,TRBD1,TRBJ2-7,TRBV29-1,few
CASGLAGTRNTGELFF,TGTGCCAGTGGACTAGCGGGGACCCGAAACACCGGGGAGCTGTTCTTT,TRBD2,TRBJ2-2,TRBV19,NA
CASSLSAVSPLHF,TGTGCCAGCAGTTTATCAGCCGTTTCACCCCTCCACTTT,NA,TRBJ1-6,TRBV12-3/TRBV12-4,NA
CASSLRETEYQETQYF,TGTGCCAGCAGCTTGCGGGAGACAGAGTACCAAGAGACCCAGTACTTC,TRBD2,TRBJ2-5,TRBV7-9,NA